This T cell receptor beta chain came from a study of cytomegalovirus exposure and HLA in healthy donors. Study-level points and caveats: It was reported that the classifier diagnosed cytomegalovirus status with high specificity and sensitivity in both the original and validation cohorts. In a later analysis, HLA-C alleles had the fewest associated TCRs, DRB1 alleles the most.

As regards this clone: Its cognate antigen is unknown.

Primers for the PCR totalled 60 Vbeta and 13 Jbeta. Here immunoSEQ multiplex PCR was the method, and the copy in TCRdb shows in-frame clones only, minus some. The sample has 99,000 or so clones; about 79% are singletons. Germline CDR1 is SNHLY and CDR2 is FYNNEI. This CDR3 region has 15 residues. After removal of 8 bases from V and 1 base from J, the junction contained 6 bases not matched to a gene. This rearrangement joins TRBV2 to TRBJ2-2; 8 bases are shared with TRBD2. The specimen was PBMCs. The TCR originated in a man between 60 and 75 years old in good health and CMV-seropositive. The CDR3 sequence is CASLAGLGNTGELFF. The CDR3 DNA is TGTGCCAGCTTGGCGGGACTAGGGAACACCGGGGAGCTGTTTTTT.